This entry concerns a single T cell receptor (beta chain). CDR1 GTSNPN and CDR2 SVGIG come from the germline V gene (reference sequence). V was cut by 3 bases and J by 6 bases, with 15 bases left in between. This CDR3 has 14 amino acids. Per the original methods: Quantification of nucleated cells was approximated via reference gene primer amplification. Generated by immunoSEQ multiplex PCR, the TCRdb table keeps only in-frame clones and is missing some. V and J calls and clone size follow that table, whereas D and trimming were derived from the DNA. Here the sample spans 100,000 or so clones, over 80% being singletons. The data derive from a study of blood T cell repertoires in COVID-19. Study details: Researchers got acute and convalescent COVID-19 samples from the United States, Italy and Spain. PBMCs, B-cell-depleted T cells, or T cells were the source of the cDNA or gDNA that made up the material.

The TCR sequence derives from a man between 50 and 59 years old with active or convalescent COVID-19. The sequenced material came from peripheral blood. This sequence joins TRBV30 and TRBJ1-5; weak D call: TRBD1 (6 bases). CDR3 residues: CAWRATGSLQPQHF. CDR3 bases: TGTGCCTGGAGGGCAACAGGGAGTCTTCAGCCCCAGCATTTT.